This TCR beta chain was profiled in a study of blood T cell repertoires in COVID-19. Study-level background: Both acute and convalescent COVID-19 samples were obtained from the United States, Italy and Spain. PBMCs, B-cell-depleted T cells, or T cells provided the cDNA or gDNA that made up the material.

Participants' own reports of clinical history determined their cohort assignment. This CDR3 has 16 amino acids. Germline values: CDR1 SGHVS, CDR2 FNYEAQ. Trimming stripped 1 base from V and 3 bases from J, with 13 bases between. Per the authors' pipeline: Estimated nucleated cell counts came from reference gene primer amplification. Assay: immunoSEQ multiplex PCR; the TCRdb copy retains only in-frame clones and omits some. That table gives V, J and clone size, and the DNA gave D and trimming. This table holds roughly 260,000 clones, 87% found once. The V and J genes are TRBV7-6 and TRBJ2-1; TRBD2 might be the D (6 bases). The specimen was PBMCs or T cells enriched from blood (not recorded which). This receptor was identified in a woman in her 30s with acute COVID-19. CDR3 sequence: CASSLVAGSGYNEQFF. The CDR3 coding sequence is TGTGCCAGCAGCTTAGTGGCCGGGAGCGGCTACAATGAGCAGTTCTTC.